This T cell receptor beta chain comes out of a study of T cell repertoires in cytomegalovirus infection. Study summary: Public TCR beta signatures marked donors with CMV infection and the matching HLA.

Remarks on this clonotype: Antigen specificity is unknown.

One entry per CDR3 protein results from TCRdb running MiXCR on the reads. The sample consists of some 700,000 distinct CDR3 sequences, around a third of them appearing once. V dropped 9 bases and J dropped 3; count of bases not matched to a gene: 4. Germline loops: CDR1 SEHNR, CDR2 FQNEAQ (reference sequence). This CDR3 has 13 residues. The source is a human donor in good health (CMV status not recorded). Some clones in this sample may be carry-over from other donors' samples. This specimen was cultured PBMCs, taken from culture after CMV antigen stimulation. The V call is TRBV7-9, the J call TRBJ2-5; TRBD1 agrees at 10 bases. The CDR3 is CASQTGGEETQYF. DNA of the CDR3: TGTGCCAGTCAGACAGGGGGCGAAGAGACCCAGTACTTC.